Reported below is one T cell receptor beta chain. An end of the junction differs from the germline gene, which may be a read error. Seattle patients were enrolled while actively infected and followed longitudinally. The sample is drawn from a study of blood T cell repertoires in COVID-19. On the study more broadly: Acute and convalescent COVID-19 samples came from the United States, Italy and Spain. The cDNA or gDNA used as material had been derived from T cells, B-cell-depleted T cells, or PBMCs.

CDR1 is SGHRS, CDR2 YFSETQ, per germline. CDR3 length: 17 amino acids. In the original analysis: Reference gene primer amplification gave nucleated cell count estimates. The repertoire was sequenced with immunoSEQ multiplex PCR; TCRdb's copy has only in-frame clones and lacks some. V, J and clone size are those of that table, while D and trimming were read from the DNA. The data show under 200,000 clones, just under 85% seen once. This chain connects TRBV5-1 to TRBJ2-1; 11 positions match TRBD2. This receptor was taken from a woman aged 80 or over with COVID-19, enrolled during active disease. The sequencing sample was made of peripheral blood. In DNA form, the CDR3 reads TGCGCCAGCAGACCTCCCGGGACTAGCGGTTCCTACAGTGAGCAGTTCTTC. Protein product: CASRPPGTSGSYSEQFF. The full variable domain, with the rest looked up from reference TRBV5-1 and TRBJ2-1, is KAGVTQTPRYLIKTRGQQVTLSCSPISGHRSVSWYQQTPGQGLQFLFEYFSETQRNKGNFPGRFSGRQFSNSRSEMNVSTLELGDSALYLCASRPPGTSGSYSEQFFGPGTRLTVL.